Listed here are 4 T cell receptor beta chains from one sample, sequenced in a study of blood T cells in healthy people across ages. The use of a sample-barcoded 5' primer and a J-beta primer mix characterized a second PCR of roughly 6 to 11 cycles. TCRdb reprocessed the 5' RACE reads via MiXCR and lists one record per CDR3 protein. The sample holds 580,000 or so distinct CDR3 sequences, less than 60% seen once. Specimen: blood. All receptors come from a man at least 80 years old in good health.

The chain uses TRBV4-2 and TRBJ2-2; D is possibly TRBD1 or TRBD2 (6 bases each). This CDR3 comprises 18 residues. The V and J ends lost 0 bases and 0 bases respectively, with 14 bases between them. Germline assignment: CDR1 LGHNA and CDR2 YNFKEQ. CDR3 protein: CASSQDSGGLANTGELFF. The CDR3 nucleotides are TGTGCCAGCAGCCAAGATTCCGGGGGCCTCGCGAACACCGGGGAGCTGTTTTTT.

This chain joins TRBV12-3 or TRBV12-4 and TRBJ1-2; 8 nucleotides agree with TRBD1. This CDR3 has 15 amino acids. The trim removed 5 bases at V and 1 base at J, leaving 6 bases unmatched. CDR3 in amino acids: CASSEWGQVNYGYTF. In DNA form, the CDR3 reads TGTGCCAGCAGTGAATGGGGACAGGTTAACTATGGCTACACCTTC.

The sample holds a few counts of this clonotype. V usage is TRBV20-1 and J usage is TRBJ2-1; TRBD1 matches 7 bases. Germline loops: CDR1 DFQATT, CDR2 SNEGSKA (reference sequence). The CDR3 extends over 13 amino acids. Trimming at V came to 1 base and at J to 7 bases, leaving 4 bases not matched to a gene. This chain's CDR3 is CSARAPRGNEQFF. In DNA, the CDR3 is TGCAGTGCTAGAGCGCCCAGGGGGAATGAGCAGTTCTTC.

This clonotype was counted between two and nine times. The chain joins TRBV27 to TRBJ1-1; D is unclear. The CDR3 contains 15 residues. Looked up from germline, CDR1 is MNHEY and CDR2 is SMNVEV (reference sequence). Trimming shortened V by 1 base and J by 4 bases, and 13 bases separated the two germline ends. CDR3 sequence (DNA): TGTGCCAGCAGTTTATATGGTTTCGGACCCACTGAAGCTTTCTTT. This encodes CASSLYGFGPTEAFF.